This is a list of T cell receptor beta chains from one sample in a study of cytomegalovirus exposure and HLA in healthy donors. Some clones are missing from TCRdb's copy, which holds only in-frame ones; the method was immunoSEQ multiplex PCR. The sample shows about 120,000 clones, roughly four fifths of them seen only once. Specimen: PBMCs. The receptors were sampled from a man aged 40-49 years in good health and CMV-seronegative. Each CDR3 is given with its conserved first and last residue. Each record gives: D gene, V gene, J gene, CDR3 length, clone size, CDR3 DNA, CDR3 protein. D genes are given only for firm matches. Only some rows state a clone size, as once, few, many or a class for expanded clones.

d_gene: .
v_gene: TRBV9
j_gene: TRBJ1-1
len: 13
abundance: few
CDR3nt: TGTGCCAGCGCGGGAGGCATGAACACTGAAGCTTTCTTT
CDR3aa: CASAGGMNTEAFF

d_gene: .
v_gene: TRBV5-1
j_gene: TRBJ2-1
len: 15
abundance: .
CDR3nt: TGCGCCAGCAGCTTGTTGGCAACAACCCCGGGGGAGCAGTTCTTC
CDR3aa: CASSLLATTPGEQFF

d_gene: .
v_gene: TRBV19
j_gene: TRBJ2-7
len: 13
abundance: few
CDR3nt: TGTGCCAGTAGTATAGACAGGGACTACGAGCAGTACTTC
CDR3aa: CASSIDRDYEQYF

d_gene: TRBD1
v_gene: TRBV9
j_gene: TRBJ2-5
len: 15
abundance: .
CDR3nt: TGTGCCAGCAGCGCGGGACAGCGGACCAGAGAGACCCAGTACTTC
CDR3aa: CASSAGQRTRETQYF

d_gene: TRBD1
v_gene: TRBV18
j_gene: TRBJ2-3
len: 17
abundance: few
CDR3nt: TGTGCCAGCTCACCAAAACGACAGGGTTCTAGCACAGATACGCAGTATTTT
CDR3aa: CASSPKRQGSSTDTQYF

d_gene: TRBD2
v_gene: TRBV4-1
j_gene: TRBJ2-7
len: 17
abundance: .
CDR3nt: TGCGCCAGCAGCCTCCAGTATCCTGCGGGAGTGGGCTACGAGCAGTACTTC
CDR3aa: CASSLQYPAGVGYEQYF

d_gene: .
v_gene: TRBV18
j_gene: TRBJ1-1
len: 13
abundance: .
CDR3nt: TGTGCCAGCTCAGCCACAGGAAACACTGAAGCTTTCTTT
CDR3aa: CASSATGNTEAFF

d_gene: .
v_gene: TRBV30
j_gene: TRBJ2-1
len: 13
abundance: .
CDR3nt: TGTGCCTGGAGTGTGCGGCCCAACAATGAGCAGTTCTTC
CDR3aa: CAWSVRPNNEQFF

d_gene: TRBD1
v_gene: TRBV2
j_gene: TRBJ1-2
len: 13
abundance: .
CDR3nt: TGTGCCAGCAGTCGGACAGGGAACTATGGCTACACCTTC
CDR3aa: CASSRTGNYGYTF

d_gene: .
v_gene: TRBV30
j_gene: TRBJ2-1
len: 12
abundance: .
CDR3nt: TGTGCCTGGGGGAGGCTTTACAATGAGCAGTTCTTC
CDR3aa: CAWGRLYNEQFF

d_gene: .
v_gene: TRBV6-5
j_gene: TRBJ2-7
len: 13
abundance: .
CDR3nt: TGTGCCAGCAGAAAACAGGCTACCTACGAGCAGTACTTC
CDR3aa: CASRKQATYEQYF

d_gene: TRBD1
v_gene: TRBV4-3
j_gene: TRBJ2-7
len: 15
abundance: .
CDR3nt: TGCGCCAGCAGCCAAGACTTGGGACAGGGGGCTTCGCAGTACTTC
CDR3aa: CASSQDLGQGASQYF

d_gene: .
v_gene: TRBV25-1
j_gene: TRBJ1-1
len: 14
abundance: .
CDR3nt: TGTGCCAGCAGTGCATCGGGGATGAACACTGAAGCTTTCTTT
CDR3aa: CASSASGMNTEAFF

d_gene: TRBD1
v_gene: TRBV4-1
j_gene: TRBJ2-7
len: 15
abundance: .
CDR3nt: TGCGCCAGCAGCCAGGGACAGGGCCCTAACCGAGAGCAGTACTTC
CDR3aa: CASSQGQGPNREQYF

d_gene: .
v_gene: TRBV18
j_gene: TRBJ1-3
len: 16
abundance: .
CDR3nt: TGTGCCAGCTCGGGGCTGGGGCTGAGCTCTGGAAACACCATATATTTT
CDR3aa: CASSGLGLSSGNTIYF

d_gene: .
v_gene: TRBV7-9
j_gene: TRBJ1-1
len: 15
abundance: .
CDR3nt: TGTGCCAGCAGCTTAGGAGGCGGCCAAAACACTGAAGCTTTCTTT
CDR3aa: CASSLGGGQNTEAFF

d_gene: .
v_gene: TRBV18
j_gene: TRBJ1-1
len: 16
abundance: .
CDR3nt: TGTGCCAGCTCACCATTCCAGGACACCTCGAACACTGAAGCTTTCTTT
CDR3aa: CASSPFQDTSNTEAFF

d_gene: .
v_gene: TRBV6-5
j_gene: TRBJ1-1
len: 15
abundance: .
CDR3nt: TGTGCCAGCAGTTGGTCCGGGACACTTAACACTGAAGCTTTCTTT
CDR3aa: CASSWSGTLNTEAFF

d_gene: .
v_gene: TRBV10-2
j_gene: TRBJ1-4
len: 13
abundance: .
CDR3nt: TGCGCCAGCACAAGCTACTATAATGAAAAACTGTTTTTT
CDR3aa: CASTSYYNEKLFF

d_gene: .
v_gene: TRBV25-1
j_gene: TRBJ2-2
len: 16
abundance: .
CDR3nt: TGTGCCAGCAGTAGAGACCACAGGGTGGGCACCGGGGAGCTGTTTTTT
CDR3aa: CASSRDHRVGTGELFF

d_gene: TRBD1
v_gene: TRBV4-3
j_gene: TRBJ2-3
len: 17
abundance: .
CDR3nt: TGCGCCAGCAGCCAAGGGGGGGGACAGGGCAGCACAGATACGCAGTATTTT
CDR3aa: CASSQGGGQGSTDTQYF

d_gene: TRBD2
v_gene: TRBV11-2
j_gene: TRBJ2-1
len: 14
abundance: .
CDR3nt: TGTGCCAGCAGCCTGGGACTAGCCCATAATCAGCAGTTCTTC
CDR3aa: CASSLGLAHNQQFF

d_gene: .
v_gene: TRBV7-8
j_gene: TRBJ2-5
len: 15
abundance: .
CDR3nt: TGTGCCAGCAGCCCCACGCTAGGGACACGGGAGACCCAGTACTTC
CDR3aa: CASSPTLGTRETQYF

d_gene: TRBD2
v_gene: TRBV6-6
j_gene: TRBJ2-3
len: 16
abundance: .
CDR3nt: TGTGCCAGCAGTTACTCGCACGGCGGGGGGGCAGATACGCAGTATTTT
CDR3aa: CASSYSHGGGADTQYF

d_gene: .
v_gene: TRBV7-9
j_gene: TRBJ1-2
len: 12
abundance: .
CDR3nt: TGTTCCAGCAGCTTGGGAGCCTATGGCTACACCTTC
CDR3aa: CSSSLGAYGYTF

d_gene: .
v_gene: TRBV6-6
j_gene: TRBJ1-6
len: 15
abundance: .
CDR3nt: TGTGCCAGCCGAAGAACCAGGGGCGAAGGCTCACCCCTCCACTTT
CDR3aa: CASRRTRGEGSPLHF

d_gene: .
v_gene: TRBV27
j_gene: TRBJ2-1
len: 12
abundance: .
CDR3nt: TGTGCCAGCAGTTGGGTGGGCTTAGAGCAGTTCTTC
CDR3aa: CASSWVGLEQFF

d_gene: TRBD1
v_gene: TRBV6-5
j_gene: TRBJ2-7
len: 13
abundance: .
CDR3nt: TGTGCCAGCAGTTACGACAGGGGGCTCGAGCAGTACTTC
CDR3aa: CASSYDRGLEQYF

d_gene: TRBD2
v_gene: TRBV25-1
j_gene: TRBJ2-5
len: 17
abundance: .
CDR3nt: TGTGCCAGCAACTCCCCGGGACTAGCGGGCCTCCAAGAGACCCAGTACTTC
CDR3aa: CASNSPGLAGLQETQYF

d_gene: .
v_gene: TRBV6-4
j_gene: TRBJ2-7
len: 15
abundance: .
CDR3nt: TGTGCCAGCAGTGAGGGGGGACAGCTGTCCTACGAGCAGTACTTC
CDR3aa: CASSEGGQLSYEQYF

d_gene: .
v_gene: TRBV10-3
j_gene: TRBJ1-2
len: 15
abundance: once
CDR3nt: TGTGCCCCCGGGGAAGTTTGCCCCACTAACTATGGCTACACCTTC
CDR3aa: CAPGEVCPTNYGYTF

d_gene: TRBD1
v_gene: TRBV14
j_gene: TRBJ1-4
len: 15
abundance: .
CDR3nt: TGTGCCAGCAGCCAAGACGGGACAGGTAATGAAAAACTGTTTTTT
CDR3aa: CASSQDGTGNEKLFF

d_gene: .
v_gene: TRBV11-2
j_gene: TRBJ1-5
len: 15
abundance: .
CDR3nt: TGTGCCAGCAGCCCAGACAGCTCCTTCAATCAGCCCCAGCATTTT
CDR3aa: CASSPDSSFNQPQHF